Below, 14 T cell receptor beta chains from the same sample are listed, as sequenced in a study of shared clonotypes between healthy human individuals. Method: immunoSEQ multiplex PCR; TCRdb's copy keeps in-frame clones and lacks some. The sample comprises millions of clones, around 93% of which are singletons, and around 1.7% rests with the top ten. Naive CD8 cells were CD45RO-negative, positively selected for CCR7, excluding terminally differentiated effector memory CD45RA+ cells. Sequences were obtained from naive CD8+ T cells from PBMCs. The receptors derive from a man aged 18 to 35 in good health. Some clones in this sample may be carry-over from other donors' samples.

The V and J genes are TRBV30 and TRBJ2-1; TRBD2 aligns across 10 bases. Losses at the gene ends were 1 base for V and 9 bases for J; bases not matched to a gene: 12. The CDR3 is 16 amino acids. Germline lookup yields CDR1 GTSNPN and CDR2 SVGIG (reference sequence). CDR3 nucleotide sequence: TGTGCCTGGAGTGGCGGTATTAGCGGGAGGCAGGGTGAGCAGTTCTTC. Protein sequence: CAWSGGISGRQGEQFF.

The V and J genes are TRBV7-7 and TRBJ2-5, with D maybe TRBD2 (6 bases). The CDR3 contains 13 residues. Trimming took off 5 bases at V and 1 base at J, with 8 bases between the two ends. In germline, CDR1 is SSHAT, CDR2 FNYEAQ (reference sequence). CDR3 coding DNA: TGTGCCAGCAGCGCGCGGGGCCAAGAGACCCAGTACTTC. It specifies CASSARGQETQYF. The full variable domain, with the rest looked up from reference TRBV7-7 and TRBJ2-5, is GAGVSQSPRYKVTKRGQDVTLRCDPISSHATLYWYQQALGQGPEFLTYFNYEAQPDKSGLPSDRFSAERPEGSISTLTIQRTEQRDSAMYRCASSARGQETQYFGPGTRLLVL.

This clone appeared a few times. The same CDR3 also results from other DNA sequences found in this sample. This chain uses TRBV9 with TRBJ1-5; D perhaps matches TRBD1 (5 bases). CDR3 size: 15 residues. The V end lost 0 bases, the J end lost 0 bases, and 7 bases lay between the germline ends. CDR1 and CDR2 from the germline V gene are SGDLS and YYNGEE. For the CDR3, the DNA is TGTGCCAGCAGCGTAGAAGGGGATAGCAATCAGCCCCAGCATTTT. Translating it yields CASSVEGDSNQPQHF.

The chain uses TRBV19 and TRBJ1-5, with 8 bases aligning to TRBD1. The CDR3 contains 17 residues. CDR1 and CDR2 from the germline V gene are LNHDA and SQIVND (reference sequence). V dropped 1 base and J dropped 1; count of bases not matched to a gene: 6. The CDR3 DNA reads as TGTGCCAGTAGTATAGGGACAGGGACTAGGAGCAATCAGCCCCAGCATTTT. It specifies CASSIGTGTRSNQPQHF.

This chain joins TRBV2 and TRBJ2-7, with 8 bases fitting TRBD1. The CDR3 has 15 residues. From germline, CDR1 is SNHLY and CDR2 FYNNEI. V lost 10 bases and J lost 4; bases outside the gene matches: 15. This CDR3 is CATDLGTGNRYEQYF. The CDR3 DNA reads TGTGCCACAGACCTAGGGACAGGCAATCGGTACGAGCAGTACTTC.

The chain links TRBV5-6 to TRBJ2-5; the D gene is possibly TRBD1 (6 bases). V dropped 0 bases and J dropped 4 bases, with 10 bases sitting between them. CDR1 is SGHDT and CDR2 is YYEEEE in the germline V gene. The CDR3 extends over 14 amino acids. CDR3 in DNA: TGTGCCAGCAGCTTGGTCGGCAGGGGAGAGACCCAGTACTTC. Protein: CASSLVGRGETQYF.

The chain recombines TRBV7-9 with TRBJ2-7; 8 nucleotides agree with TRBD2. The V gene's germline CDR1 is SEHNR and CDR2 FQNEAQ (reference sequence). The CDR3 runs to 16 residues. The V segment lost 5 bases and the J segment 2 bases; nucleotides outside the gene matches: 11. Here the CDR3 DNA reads TGTGCCAGCAGCCGAGATATCCTAGCGGGTGCCTACGAGCAGTACTTC. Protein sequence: CASSRDILAGAYEQYF.

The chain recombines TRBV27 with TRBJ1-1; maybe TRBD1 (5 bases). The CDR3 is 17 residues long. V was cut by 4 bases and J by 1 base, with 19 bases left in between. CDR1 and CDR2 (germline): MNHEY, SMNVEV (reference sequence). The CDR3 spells CASSSLLVGQTNTEAFF. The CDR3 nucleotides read TGTGCCAGCAGTTCTCTCCTCGTTGGACAAACGAACACTGAAGCTTTCTTT.

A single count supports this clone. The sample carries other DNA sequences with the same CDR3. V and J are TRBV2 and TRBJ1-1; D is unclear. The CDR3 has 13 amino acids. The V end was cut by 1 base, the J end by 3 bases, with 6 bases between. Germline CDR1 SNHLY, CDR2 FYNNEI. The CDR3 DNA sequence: TGTGCCAGCAGTGAAGGTGGGTACACTGAAGCTTTCTTT. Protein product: CASSEGGYTEAFF.

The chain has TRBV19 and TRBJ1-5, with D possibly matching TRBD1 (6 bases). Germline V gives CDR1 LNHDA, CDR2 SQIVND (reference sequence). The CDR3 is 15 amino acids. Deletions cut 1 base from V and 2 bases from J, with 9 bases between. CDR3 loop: CASSIARGRNQPQHF. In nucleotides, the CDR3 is TGTGCCAGTAGTATAGCCAGGGGTCGCAATCAGCCCCAGCATTTT.

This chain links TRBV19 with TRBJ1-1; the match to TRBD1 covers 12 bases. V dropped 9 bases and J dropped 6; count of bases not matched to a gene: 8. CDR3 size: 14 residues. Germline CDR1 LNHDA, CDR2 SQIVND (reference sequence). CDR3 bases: TGTGCCAGCTGGGACAGGGGGCGCCCCGCTGAAGCTTTCTTT. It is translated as CASWDRGRPAEAFF. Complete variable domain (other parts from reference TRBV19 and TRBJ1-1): DGGITQSPKYLFRKEGQNVTLSCEQNLNHDAMYWYRQDPGQGLRLIYYSQIVNDFQKGDIAEGYSVSREKKESFPLTVTSAQKNPTAFYLCASWDRGRPAEAFFGQGTRLTVV.

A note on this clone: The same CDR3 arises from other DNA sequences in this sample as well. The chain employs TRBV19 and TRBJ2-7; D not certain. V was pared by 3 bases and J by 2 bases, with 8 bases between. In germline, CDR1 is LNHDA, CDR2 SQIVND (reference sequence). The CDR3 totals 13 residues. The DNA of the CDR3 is TGTGCCAGTAGTATTTCAGGCACCTACGAGCAGTACTTC. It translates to CASSISGTYEQYF. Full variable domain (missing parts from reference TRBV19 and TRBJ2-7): DGGITQSPKYLFRKEGQNVTLSCEQNLNHDAMYWYRQDPGQGLRLIYYSQIVNDFQKGDIAEGYSVSREKKESFPLTVTSAQKNPTAFYLCASSISGTYEQYFGPGTRLTVT.

CDR3 nucleotide sequence: TGTGCCAGCAGCAAAGATCGCGGGACAGGGGGGCGGCGTCTGCAGTTCTTC. Translation gives CASSKDRGTGGRRLQFF. The chain joins TRBV21-1 to TRBJ2-1; the table gives TRBD1 as D, unverified against the DNA. TRBV21-1 is marked as a pseudogene. The CDR3 sequence is 17 residues long.

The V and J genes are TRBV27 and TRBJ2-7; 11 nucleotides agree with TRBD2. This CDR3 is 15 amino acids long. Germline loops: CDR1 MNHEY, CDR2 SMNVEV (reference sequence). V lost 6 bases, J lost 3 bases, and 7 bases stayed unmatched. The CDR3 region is CASSATSGSFYEQYF. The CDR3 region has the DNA TGTGCCAGCAGCGCTACTAGCGGGAGTTTCTACGAGCAGTACTTC.